The clone carrying this TCR beta chain was detected ten times or more. Antigen unknown. The entry originates in a study of CD8+CD57+ T cells in acquired aplastic anemia. Study details: Sorted CD4+ and CD8+ cells yielded DNA averaging about 3.1 ug. Study observations and caveats: Overlap between patients and controls comprised twenty-nine CD8+ CDR3 sequences.

Deletions cut 0 bases from V and 3 bases from J, with 6 bases between. The CDR3 is made up of 13 amino acids. Germline V gene sequence: CDR1 MNHNY, CDR2 SVGAGI (reference sequence). CD8+CD57+ cell expansion, shown by flow cytometry, had occurred in the patients selected for sequencing. All patients had severe acquired aplastic anemia. All patients were therapy-naive when blood was sampled. Genomic DNA was employed as the template in profiling TCR beta VDJ and CDR3. One entry per CDR3 protein, called by TCRdb with MiXCR from the reads. This table holds about 240,000 distinct CDR3 sequences, around half found once.

This sequence originates from a human donor with aplastic anemia. This rearrangement joins TRBV6-6 to TRBJ2-7, with no clear D. Sequencing used sorted CD4+, CD8+, or CD8+CD57+ T cells (not recorded which) from PBMCs. CDR3 region: CASSYSENYEQYF. The CDR3 DNA reads TGTGCCAGCAGTTACTCGGAGAACTACGAGCAGTACTTC.